In its sample, the clone carrying this T cell receptor beta chain was seen a few times. This specimen comes from a study of blood T cells in healthy people across ages. Every sample had a minimum of 6 million PBMCs isolated. Sample-barcoded 5' priming and a J-beta primer mix drove a second PCR of roughly 6 to 12 cycles. TCRdb reanalysed the 5' RACE reads using MiXCR and keeps one entry per CDR3 protein. The sample contains 2 million or so distinct CDR3 sequences, around 48% of which appear only once. Sequencing was performed on blood. This TCR came from a woman aged 40 to 50 in good health.

The CDR3 is CASSEAAGWGETQYF. CDR3 nucleotide sequence: TGTGCCAGCAGTGAAGCGGCGGGCTGGGGAGAGACCCAGTACTTC. The chain couples TRBV6-1 to TRBJ2-5, with D possibly being TRBD2 (5 bases). There are 15 residues in the CDR3. Germline lookup yields CDR1 MNHNS and CDR2 SASEGT. The V and J ends lost 0 bases and 4 bases respectively, with 12 bases between them.